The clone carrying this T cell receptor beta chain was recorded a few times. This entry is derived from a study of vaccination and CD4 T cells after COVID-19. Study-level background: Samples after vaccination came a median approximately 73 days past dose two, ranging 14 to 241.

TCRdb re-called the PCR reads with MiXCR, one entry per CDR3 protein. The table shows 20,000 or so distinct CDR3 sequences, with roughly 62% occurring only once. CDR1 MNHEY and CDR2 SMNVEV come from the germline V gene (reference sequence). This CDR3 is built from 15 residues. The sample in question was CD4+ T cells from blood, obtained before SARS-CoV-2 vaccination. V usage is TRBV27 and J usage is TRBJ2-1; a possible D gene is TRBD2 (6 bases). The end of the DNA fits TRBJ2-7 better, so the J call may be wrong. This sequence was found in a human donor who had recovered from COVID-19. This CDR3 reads CASSLRWEAAYEQYF. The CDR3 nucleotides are TGTGCCAGCAGTTTACGATGGGAGGCGGCCTACGAGCAGTACTTC.